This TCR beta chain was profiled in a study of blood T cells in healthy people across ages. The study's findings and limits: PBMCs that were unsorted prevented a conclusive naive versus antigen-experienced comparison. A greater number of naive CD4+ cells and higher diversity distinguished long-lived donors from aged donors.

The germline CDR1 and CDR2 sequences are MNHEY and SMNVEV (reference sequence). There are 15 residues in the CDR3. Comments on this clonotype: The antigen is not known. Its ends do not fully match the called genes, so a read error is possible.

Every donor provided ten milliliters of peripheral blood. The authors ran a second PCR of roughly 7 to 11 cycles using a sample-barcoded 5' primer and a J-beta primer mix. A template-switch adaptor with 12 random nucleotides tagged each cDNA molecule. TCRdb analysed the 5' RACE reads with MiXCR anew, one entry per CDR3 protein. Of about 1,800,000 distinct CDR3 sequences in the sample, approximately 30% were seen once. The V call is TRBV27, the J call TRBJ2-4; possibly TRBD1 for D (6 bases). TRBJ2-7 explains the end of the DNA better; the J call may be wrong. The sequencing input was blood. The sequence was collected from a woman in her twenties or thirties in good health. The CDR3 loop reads CACRLKQGDAYEQYF. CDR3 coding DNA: TGTGCCTGCAGGCTTAAACAGGGCGACGCCTACGAGCAGTACTTC.